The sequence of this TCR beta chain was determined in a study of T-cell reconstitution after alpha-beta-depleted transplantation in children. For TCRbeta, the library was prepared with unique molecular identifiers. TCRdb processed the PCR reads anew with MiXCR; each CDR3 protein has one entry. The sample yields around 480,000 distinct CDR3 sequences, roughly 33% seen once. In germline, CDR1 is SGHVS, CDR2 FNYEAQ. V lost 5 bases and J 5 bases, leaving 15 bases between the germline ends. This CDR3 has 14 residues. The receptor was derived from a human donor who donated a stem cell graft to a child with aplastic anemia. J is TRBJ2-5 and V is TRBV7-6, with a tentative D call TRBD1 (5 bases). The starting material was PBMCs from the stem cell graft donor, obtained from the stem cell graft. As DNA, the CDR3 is TGTGCCAGCAGCCGACCCCAGGGTGGGGAGACCCAGTACTTC. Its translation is CASSRPQGGETQYF.